These 14 T cell receptor beta chains originate from one sample sequenced in a study of blood T cell repertoires in COVID-19. The assay was immunoSEQ multiplex PCR, and TCRdb's table has in-frame clones only and misses some. The data show 35,000 to 45,000 clones, around 90% seen once. Sequencing used peripheral blood. All receptors come from a human donor in a cohort sampled during active COVID-19.

The V and J genes are TRBV5-4 and TRBJ2-5; TRBD2 agrees at 12 bases. Germline CDR1 and CDR2: SGHNT and YYREEE (reference sequence). The CDR3 length is 18 residues. V trimming: 0 bases; J trimming: 2 bases; junction bases outside the gene matches: 8. The CDR3, as DNA: TGTGCCAGCAGCTTGGCGACTAGCGGGGGAGCAATGCAAGAGACCCAGTACTTC. As protein: CASSLATSGGAMQETQYF.

The V call is TRBV4-3, the J call TRBJ2-1; 8 bases match TRBD2. Germline V gives CDR1 LGHNA, CDR2 YSLEER. CDR3 length: 16 residues. V gave up 0 bases and J gave up 8 bases; unmatched junction bases: 9. DNA for the CDR3: TGCGCCAGCAGCCAAGATGGAGCGGGAGTATCCGATGAGCAGTTCTTC. This encodes CASSQDGAGVSDEQFF.

V is TRBV3-1 (or the pseudogene TRBV3-2) and J is TRBJ2-7; TRBD2 matches at 10 bases. Trimming at V came to 0 bases and at J to 2 bases, leaving 7 bases not matched to a gene. From germline, CDR1 is LGHDT and CDR2 YNNKEL (reference sequence). This CDR3 is built from 17 residues. As DNA, the CDR3 is TGTGCCAGCAGCCAAGAAGGAGGGCTAGCGGGGGCCTACGAGCAGTACTTC. It translates to CASSQEGGLAGAYEQYF.

This chain links TRBV19 with TRBJ1-4; 7 bases align to TRBD1. CDR3 length: 13 residues. The V segment lost 4 bases and the J segment 8 bases; nucleotides outside the gene matches: 4. Germline V gene lookup returns CDR1 LNHDA and CDR2 SQIVND (reference sequence). The DNA for the CDR3 is TGTGCCAGTAGTACGGGACAGAGGGAAAAACTGTTTTTT. It yields the protein CASSTGQREKLFF.

The J gene is TRBJ1-2, the V gene TRBV5-6, with 11 positions matching TRBD1. Germline loops: CDR1 SGHDT, CDR2 YYEEEE. The CDR3 consists of 14 residues. J was trimmed by 8 bases and V by 3 bases; bases with no gene match: 6. The CDR3 loop is CASSSDRGRRGYTF. In DNA form, the CDR3 reads TGTGCCAGCAGCTCGGACAGGGGGCGTCGAGGCTACACCTTC.

The rearrangement uses TRBV19 and TRBJ1-2, with a weak D call TRBD1 (5 bases). This CDR3 region has 11 residues. V lost 8 bases and J lost 8, with 12 bases in between. The germline V gene encodes CDR1 LNHDA and CDR2 SQIVND (reference sequence). CDR3 DNA: TGTGCCAGTGGTACCCAGGGAGGCTACACCTTC. Amino acid sequence: CASGTQGGYTF.

By share, this clone ranks as medium-sized. The rearrangement links TRBV27 to TRBJ2-3; 10 bases are shared with TRBD2. The CDR3 has 19 amino acids. Germline V gene lookup returns CDR1 MNHEY and CDR2 SMNVEV (reference sequence). The V and J ends lost 3 bases and 1 base, in that order; junction bases with no gene match: 13. The CDR3 sequence: CASSFLTSGSYAGTDTQYF. The CDR3 DNA sequence: TGTGCCAGCAGTTTCCTGACTAGCGGGTCTTACGCGGGCACAGATACGCAGTATTTT.

The V gene is TRBV9, the J gene TRBJ2-1; 12 bases line up with TRBD2. The V gene end was trimmed by 4 bases and the J gene end by 4 bases; junction bases not matched to a gene: 9. The CDR3 has 17 residues. Germline V gene lookup returns CDR1 SGDLS and CDR2 YYNGEE. The DNA for the CDR3 is TGTGCCAGCAGCCGAACACCGACTAGCGGGGGTTACAATGAGCAGTTCTTC. Its translation: CASSRTPTSGGYNEQFF.

V is TRBV15 and J is TRBJ2-1; possibly TRBD1 for D (5 bases). The germline CDR1 and CDR2 sequences are LNHNV and YYDKDF (reference sequence). Trimming took 3 bases from V and 6 from J, leaving 12 bases between them. This CDR3 is 14 amino acids long. Here the CDR3 DNA reads TGTGCCACCAGCAGCATGGGGCGCCTCAATGAGCAGTTCTTC. Translated: CATSSMGRLNEQFF.

The chain joins TRBV18 to TRBJ1-1, with TRBD1 as a possible D gene (6 bases). The CDR3 has 15 amino acids. The V gene lost 3 bases and the J gene lost 1 base, with 12 bases spanning the gap. Looked up from germline, CDR1 is KGHSH and CDR2 is LQKENI. As DNA, the CDR3 is TGTGCCAGCTCACCTAAGACAGGAAGGAACACTGAAGCTTTCTTT. Encoded protein: CASSPKTGRNTEAFF.

This clone was seen just once. The rearrangement uses TRBV6-2 or TRBV6-3 and TRBJ2-1; 11 nucleotides line up with TRBD2. Germline assignment: CDR1 MNHEY and CDR2 SVGEGT. Losses at the gene ends were 5 bases for V and 0 bases for J; bases not matched to a gene: 9. CDR3 length equals 18 residues. The CDR3 sequence is CASSQPSGRTSSYNEQFF. CDR3 DNA: TGTGCCAGCAGTCAACCTAGCGGGAGGACCAGCTCCTACAATGAGCAGTTCTTC.

The chain has TRBV6-5 and TRBJ2-7, with a tentative D call TRBD1 (6 bases). V lost 6 bases to trimming and J lost 2 bases, with 11 bases between them. This CDR3 has 13 amino acids. Germline V CDR1 and CDR2: MNHEY, SVGAGI. CDR3 sequence: CASRRTATYEQYF. Written as DNA, the CDR3 is TGTGCCAGCAGACGGACAGCGACCTACGAGCAGTACTTC.

DNA of the CDR3: TGCGCCAGCAGTCAATCCCGGGCGAGGACAGGGGGGCAAGAGACCCAGTACTTC. Its protein product is CASSQSRARTGGQETQYF. V gene TRBV23-1 combines with J gene TRBJ2-5, with TRBD1 matching 10 bases. TRBV23-1 is treated as an ORF (open reading frame) with a function not yet certain. Trimming removed 0 bases from V and 2 bases from J; junction bases left unmatched: 9. The CDR3 has 18 amino acids.

This chain joins TRBV6-4 and TRBJ1-5, with 11 positions matching TRBD1. CDR1 MRHNA and CDR2 SNTAGT come from the germline V gene. The CDR3 sequence is 20 residues long. V trimming: 0 bases; J trimming: 4 bases; junction bases outside the gene matches: 14. CDR3 protein: CASSDSPGDPGTGGNQPQHF. In nucleotides, the CDR3 is TGTGCCAGCAGTGACTCGCCGGGGGACCCCGGGACAGGGGGTAATCAGCCCCAGCATTTT.